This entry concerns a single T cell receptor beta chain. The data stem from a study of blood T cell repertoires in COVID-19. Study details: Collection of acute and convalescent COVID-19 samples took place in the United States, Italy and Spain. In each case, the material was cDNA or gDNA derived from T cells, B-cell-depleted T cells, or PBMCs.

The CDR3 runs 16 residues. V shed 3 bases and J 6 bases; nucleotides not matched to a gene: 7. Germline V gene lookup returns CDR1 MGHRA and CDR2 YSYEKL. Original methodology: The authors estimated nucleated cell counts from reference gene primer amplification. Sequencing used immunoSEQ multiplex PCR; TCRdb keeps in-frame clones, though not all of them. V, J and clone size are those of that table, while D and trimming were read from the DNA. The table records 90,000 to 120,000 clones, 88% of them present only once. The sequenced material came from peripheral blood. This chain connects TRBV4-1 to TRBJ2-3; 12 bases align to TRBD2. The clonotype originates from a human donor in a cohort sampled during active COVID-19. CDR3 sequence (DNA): TGCGCCAGCAGCCAGGCCGGACTAGCGGGACCGGATACGCAGTATTTT. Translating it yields CASSQAGLAGPDTQYF.